This T cell receptor beta chain was recovered during a study of response to subunit inactivated influenza vaccine. Study results and caveats: The authors offered the suggestion that each seasonal influenza vaccination recruits few new T cells.

TCRdb processed the RT-PCR reads anew with MiXCR; each CDR3 protein has one entry. The table includes hundreds of thousands of distinct CDR3 sequences, 14% detected once. The length of the CDR3 is 12 residues. V was pared by 0 bases and J by 8 bases, with 6 bases between. Germline V gene lookup returns CDR1 MNHEY and CDR2 SVGAGI. About this clonotype itself: The antigen remains undetermined.

The chain joins TRBV6-5 to TRBJ2-3; D uncertain. The starting material was PBMCs from blood, obtained 14 to 15 days before vaccination. The TCR was taken from a middle-aged man who received an inactivated influenza vaccine. CDR3 DNA: TGTGCCAGCAGTTACTCGCGTGGTACGCAGTATTTT. It codes for CASSYSRGTQYF.